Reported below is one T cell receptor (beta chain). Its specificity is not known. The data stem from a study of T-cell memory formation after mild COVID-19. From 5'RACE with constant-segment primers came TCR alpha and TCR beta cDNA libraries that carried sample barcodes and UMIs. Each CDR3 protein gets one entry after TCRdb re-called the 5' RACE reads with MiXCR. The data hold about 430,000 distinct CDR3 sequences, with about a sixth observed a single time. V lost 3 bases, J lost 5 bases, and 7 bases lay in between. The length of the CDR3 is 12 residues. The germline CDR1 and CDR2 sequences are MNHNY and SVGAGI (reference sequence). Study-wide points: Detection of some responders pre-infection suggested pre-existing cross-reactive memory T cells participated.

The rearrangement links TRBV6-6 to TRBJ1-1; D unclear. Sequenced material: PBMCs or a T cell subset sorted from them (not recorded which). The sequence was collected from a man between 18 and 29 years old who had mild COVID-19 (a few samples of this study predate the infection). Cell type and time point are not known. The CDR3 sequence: CASSYVGTEAFF. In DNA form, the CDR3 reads TGTGCCAGCAGTTATGTGGGGACTGAAGCTTTCTTT.